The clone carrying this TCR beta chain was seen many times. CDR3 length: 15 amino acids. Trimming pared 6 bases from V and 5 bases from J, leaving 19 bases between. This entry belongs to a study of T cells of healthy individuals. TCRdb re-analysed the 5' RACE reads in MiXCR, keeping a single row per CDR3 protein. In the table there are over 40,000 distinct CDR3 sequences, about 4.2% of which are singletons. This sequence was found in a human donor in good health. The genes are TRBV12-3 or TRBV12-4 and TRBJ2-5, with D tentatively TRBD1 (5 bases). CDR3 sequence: CASSTGAPNVETQYF. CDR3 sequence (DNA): TGTGCCAGCAGCACTGGGGCGCCGAACGTGGAGACCCAGTACTTC.